These 15 T cell receptor beta chains share one sample of origin, sequenced in a study of T cells in Graves' hyperthyroidism and ophthalmopathy. TCR beta CDR3 regions were amplified from RNA. The HTBI primer set drove a first-round RT-PCR of the TCR CDR3. MiXCR was run by TCRdb on the multiplex PCR reads, yielding one entry per CDR3 protein. The sample contains hundreds of thousands of distinct CDR3 sequences, around 46% of which appear only once. Source material: peripheral blood or thyroid tissue (not recorded which). These receptors were obtained from a woman between 18 and 29 years old with Graves' hyperthyroidism.

The V call is TRBV3-1, the J call TRBJ1-2; D is possibly TRBD1 (6 bases). The V gene's germline CDR1 is LGHDT and CDR2 YNNKEL (reference sequence). The CDR3 has 13 amino acids. Trimming pared 5 bases from V and 6 bases from J, leaving 13 bases between. The CDR3 DNA sequence: TGTGCCAGCAGCTCACAGGGTAGGCATGGCTACACCTTC. This gives the protein CASSSQGRHGYTF.

This sequence joins TRBV7-9 and TRBJ2-3; D is uncertain. V gave up 7 bases and J gave up 0 bases, with 8 bases separating them. This CDR3 has 13 residues. CDR1 SEHNR and CDR2 FQNEAQ come from the germline V gene (reference sequence). The CDR3 DNA reads as TGTGCCAGCAAGGGCTCTAGCACAGATACGCAGTATTTT. It yields the protein CASKGSSTDTQYF.

The chain joins TRBV29-1 to TRBJ1-1, with D perhaps matching TRBD1 (6 bases). The length of the CDR3 is 13 residues. Per germline, CDR1 SQVTM and CDR2 ANQGSEA. The V gene lost 6 bases and the J gene lost 4 bases, with 15 bases spanning the gap. The DNA of the CDR3 is TGCAGCGTAGTTGTACAGGGAATCACTGAAGCTTTCTTT. It yields the protein CSVVVQGITEAFF.

This clonotype came up once. This chain uses TRBV20-1 with TRBJ2-7, with 9 positions matching TRBD2. The V and J ends lost 3 bases and 4 bases, in that order; junction bases with no gene match: 16. The CDR3 is made up of 17 amino acids. Germline CDR1 is DFQATT and CDR2 is SNEGSKA (reference sequence). The CDR3 sequence: CSARMTSGPKPEYEQYF. DNA for the CDR3: TGCAGTGCTAGGATGACTAGCGGACCCAAGCCAGAATACGAGCAGTACTTC.

This clonotype was detected only a few times. The genes are TRBV2 and TRBJ2-7, with D tentatively TRBD1 or TRBD2 (5 bases each). V lost 8 bases, J lost 6 bases, and 20 bases lay in between. The length of the CDR3 is 14 residues. Germline lookup yields CDR1 SNHLY and CDR2 FYNNEI. CDR3 loop: CASASRREIGEQYF. DNA of the CDR3: TGTGCCAGCGCCTCGCGCAGGGAGATAGGCGAGCAGTACTTC.

The chain combines TRBV29-1 with TRBJ2-2; 11 bases align to TRBD1. This CDR3 has 16 amino acids. Germline V gene data show CDR1 as SQVTM and CDR2 as ANQGSEA. V shed 5 bases, J shed 4 bases, and the junction held 9 bases outside the gene matches. The CDR3 reads CSVPPPGTGGTGELFF. CDR3 sequence (DNA): TGCAGCGTTCCGCCTCCGGGGACAGGGGGCACCGGGGAGCTGTTTTTT.

This clonotype occurred many times. The chain carries TRBV7-9 and TRBJ1-4; the D is unclear. Germline lookup yields CDR1 SEHNR and CDR2 FQNEAQ (reference sequence). Trimming took off 6 bases at V and 8 bases at J, with 7 bases between the two ends. The CDR3 is made up of 11 amino acids. The CDR3 spells CASRRNEKLFF. CDR3 coding DNA: TGTGCCAGCAGGAGGAACGAAAAACTGTTTTTT.

The sample holds a few counts of this clonotype. The chain couples TRBV7-9 to TRBJ1-1; 9 bases match TRBD1. From germline, CDR1 is SEHNR and CDR2 FQNEAQ (reference sequence). With 5 bases clipped from V and 3 bases from J, the junction kept 4 bases outside the gene matches. This CDR3 has 14 amino acids. In DNA form, the CDR3 reads TGTGCCAGCAGCCGGAGACAGGGGGACACTGAAGCTTTCTTT. Its protein product is CASSRRQGDTEAFF.

The V and J genes are TRBV5-1 and TRBJ2-2, with a possible D match to TRBD2 (5 bases). V was pared by 2 bases and J by 1 base, with 6 bases between. Germline CDR1 reads SGHRS; CDR2 reads YFSETQ. This CDR3 comprises 14 residues. CDR3 DNA: TGCGCCAGCAGCTTTGCGGGGAACACCGGGGAGCTGTTTTTT. It encodes CASSFAGNTGELFF.

The rearrangement links TRBV7-2 to TRBJ2-5; TRBD2 matches at 7 bases. The CDR3 sequence is 14 residues long. The V segment lost 5 bases and the J segment 4 bases; nucleotides outside the gene matches: 7. Germline CDR1 and CDR2: SGHTA and FQGNSA. DNA for the CDR3: TGTGCCAGCAGCCCAGCGGGATTAGCAGAGACCCAGTACTTC. Translation: CASSPAGLAETQYF.

This clonotype came up a few times. The CDR3 sequence: CASSFTGTGGVYTF. For the CDR3, the DNA is TGTGCCAGCAGCTTCACCGGGACAGGGGGCGTCTACACCTTC. This chain uses TRBV7-2 with TRBJ1-2, with 12 bases fitting TRBD1. Germline lookup yields CDR1 SGHTA and CDR2 FQGNSA. The CDR3 totals 14 residues. The junction had 6 bases not matched to a gene; V was cut back by 3 bases and J by 10 bases.

Turning to this clonotype: The germline gene is not matched at one end of the junction; a read error may be the cause. The V and J genes are TRBV12-3 or TRBV12-4 and TRBJ1-1, with unresolved D. This CDR3 comprises 13 residues. In DNA, the CDR3 is TGTGCCAGCAGTTTGATAAGTGGCACTGAAGCTTCCTTT. Protein sequence: CASSLISGTEASF.

Regarding this clonotype: An end of the junction differs from the germline gene, which may be a read error. The rearrangement links TRBV10-3 to TRBJ1-4, with a possible D match to TRBD1 (5 bases). This CDR3 comprises 16 residues. The germline V gene has CDR1 ENHRY and CDR2 SYGVKD. The chain's CDR3 is CASSDSTEGSGEKLFF. The DNA for the CDR3 is TGTGCCAGCAGTGATTCGACAGAAGGGTCTGGTGAAAAACTGTTTTTT.

This clonotype has just a few counts. The chain is built from TRBV2 and TRBJ1-4, with D hard to call. The V gene lost 6 bases and the J gene lost 0 bases, with 11 bases spanning the gap. The germline V gene has CDR1 SNHLY and CDR2 FYNNEI. CDR3 size: 15 residues. The CDR3 loop is CASSQADATNEKLFF. The CDR3 coding sequence is TGTGCCAGCAGCCAGGCCGACGCAACTAATGAAAAACTGTTTTTT.

The V gene is TRBV5-1, the J gene TRBJ2-5, with 7 bases identical to TRBD2. After removal of 0 bases from V and 4 bases from J, the junction contained 6 bases not matched to a gene. The CDR3 runs 15 residues. Germline CDR1 and CDR2: SGHRS and YFSETQ. For the CDR3, the DNA is TGCGCCAGCAGCTTGGTCATTGCGGGAGCAGAGACCCAGTACTTC. This gives the protein CASSLVIAGAETQYF. Full variable domain (missing parts from reference TRBV5-1 and TRBJ2-5): KAGVTQTPRYLIKTRGQQVTLSCSPISGHRSVSWYQQTPGQGLQFLFEYFSETQRNKGNFPGRFSGRQFSNSRSEMNVSTLELGDSALYLCASSLVIAGAETQYFGPGTRLLVL.